The clone carrying this TCR beta chain was found a few times. The antigen remains unidentified. One end of the junction fails to match germline, which may point to a read error. cDNA reverse transcribed from extracted RNA served as the sequencing template. Repertoires were generated with immunoSEQ multiplex PCR, while TCRdb's copy carries only in-frame clones and drops some. The repertoire holds about 210,000 clones, about three fifths seen once, with 4% to 5% in the top ten. Regarding treatment: oral pan-JAK inhibitor, 5-10 mg twice daily. This specimen comes from a study of CD8+ T cells in alopecia areata. Germline-derived CDR1 and CDR2 are GTSNPN and SVGIG (reference sequence). CDR3 size: 11 residues. Study results and caveats: Clonality in lesional scalp, especially alopecia totalis/universalis, exceeded that of normal scalp.

The material sequenced was CD4+ T cells sorted from blood, taken at week 4, from a patient treated with tofacitinib. The chain carries TRBV30 and TRBJ2-7, with 8 bases matching TRBD1. This receptor was obtained from a human donor with alopecia areata. The DNA for the CDR3 is TGTGCCTGGAGTGTTGGACAGGGCCGTCTCTTC. Its protein product is CAWSVGQGRLF.